This T cell receptor (beta chain) came from a study of control samples from healthy donors and cancer patients. The data were produced by immunoSEQ multiplex PCR, yet TCRdb's version contains in-frame clones alone and is incomplete. The table lists about 140,000 clones, over 85% of them singletons. Deletions cut 4 bases from V and 0 bases from J, with 19 bases between. The CDR3 covers 18 residues. CDR1 is PRHDT and CDR2 is FYEKMQ in the germline V gene (reference sequence). Material for sequencing was blood. V is TRBV13 and J is TRBJ2-4; a weak D match, TRBD1 (6 bases). The TCR was taken from a man aged 25 to 40 in good health. This chain's CDR3 is CASSYRDPGALAKNIQYF. CDR3 coding DNA: TGTGCCAGCAGCTACCGGGACCCAGGGGCCCTAGCCAAAAACATTCAGTACTTC.